The next 13 T cell receptor beta chains were all read from a single sample in a study of cytomegalovirus exposure and HLA in healthy donors. Vbeta (60) and Jbeta (13) primers were used in the PCR. Here immunoSEQ multiplex PCR was the method, and the copy in TCRdb shows in-frame clones only, minus some. Counted here are fewer than 250,000 clones, around 77% occurring once; the ten biggest clones make up roughly 1.6%. Sequenced material: PBMCs. The receptors shown here come from a woman under 30 in good health and CMV-seronegative.

The chain recombines TRBV19 with TRBJ1-1; D might be TRBD1 (6 bases). Germline assignment: CDR1 LNHDA and CDR2 SQIVND (reference sequence). This CDR3 has 13 residues. Trimming took off 5 bases at V and 4 bases at J, with 11 bases between the two ends. The CDR3 region is CASSATGSTEAFF. The DNA of the CDR3 is TGTGCCAGTAGTGCTACAGGGAGCACTGAAGCTTTCTTT.

The V call is TRBV19, the J call TRBJ2-7; TRBD1 agrees at 10 bases. Losses at the gene ends were 1 base for V and 2 bases for J; bases not matched to a gene: 2. CDR1 and CDR2 from the germline V gene are LNHDA and SQIVND (reference sequence). The CDR3 totals 15 residues. The CDR3 sequence: CASSIGGQGAYEQYF. The DNA for the CDR3 is TGTGCCAGTAGTATAGGAGGACAGGGGGCCTACGAGCAGTACTTC.

This rearrangement joins TRBV5-6 to TRBJ2-5, with TRBD2 matching 9 bases. The ends lost 0 bases at V and 9 bases at J; junction bases unmatched: 6. This CDR3 spans 14 amino acids. CDR1 and CDR2 (germline): SGHDT, YYEEEE. CDR3 sequence: CASSLDAGGRAQYF. CDR3 DNA: TGTGCCAGCAGCTTGGACGCGGGAGGGAGGGCCCAGTACTTC.

The V call is TRBV7-2, the J call TRBJ1-4; 8 nucleotides match TRBD1. The CDR3 loop spans 16 amino acids. From germline, CDR1 is SGHTA and CDR2 FQGNSA. V lost 4 bases, J lost 1 base, and 5 bases stayed unmatched. The CDR3, as DNA: TGTGCCAGCAGCTCCCGGGACAGGTTAACTAATGAAAAACTGTTTTTT. Translating gives CASSSRDRLTNEKLFF.

J is TRBJ2-1 and V is TRBV4-3, with TRBD2 as a possible D gene (6 bases). CDR1 is LGHNA and CDR2 is YSLEER in the germline V gene. The CDR3 extends over 15 amino acids. V shed 6 bases and J shed 2 bases, with 14 bases lying between them. This CDR3 reads CASSYGTLPYNEQFF. DNA for the CDR3: TGCGCCAGCAGTTATGGGACTCTACCCTACAATGAGCAGTTCTTC.

This clone was counted a single time. The chain is built from TRBV15 and TRBJ1-1; D is possibly TRBD1 (5 bases). Germline CDR1 is LNHNV and CDR2 is YYDKDF (reference sequence). The CDR3 extends over 14 amino acids. The V gene lost 1 base and the J gene lost 1 base, with 7 bases spanning the gap. The CDR3 region is CATSRGTGNTEAFF. CDR3 coding DNA: TGTGCCACCAGCAGAGGAACAGGGAACACTGAAGCTTTCTTT.

In its sample, this clone was seen a few times. The chain uses TRBV6-6 and TRBJ1-4; no definite D call. Trimming stripped 10 bases from V and 3 bases from J, with 12 bases between. Germline lookup yields CDR1 MNHNY and CDR2 SVGAGI (reference sequence). The CDR3 has 13 residues. The chain's CDR3 is CATTTAANEKLFF. The CDR3 DNA reads as TGTGCCACCACGACGGCGGCTAATGAAAAACTGTTTTTT.

The chain uses TRBV5-5 and TRBJ2-5; D perhaps matches TRBD1 (6 bases). This CDR3 contains 14 residues. Germline CDR1 is SGHKS and CDR2 is YYEKEE (reference sequence). The V and J ends lost 2 bases and 5 bases respectively, with 13 bases between them. The CDR3 loop is CASSFVRGGETQYF. DNA of the CDR3: TGTGCCAGCAGCTTCGTCAGGGGCGGGGAGACCCAGTACTTC.

The rearrangement links TRBV28 to TRBJ2-1; D possibly corresponds to TRBD2 (5 bases). The V end was cut by 11 bases, the J end by 4 bases, with 9 bases between. Germline-derived CDR1 and CDR2 are MDHEN and SYDVKM. The CDR3 extends over 11 amino acids. DNA of the CDR3: TGTGCCCTACGAGGGTACAATGAGCAGTTCTTC. This codes for CALRGYNEQFF. The full variable domain, in which reference TRBV28 and TRBJ2-1 provide the parts outside the CDR3, is DVKVTQSSRYLVKRTGEKVFLECVQDMDHENMFWYRQDPGLGLRLIYFSYDVKMKEKGDIPEGYSVSREKKERFSLILESASTNQTSMYLCALRGYNEQFFGPGTRLTVL.

This chain links TRBV28 with TRBJ1-1; D perhaps matches TRBD1 (6 bases). Trimming removed 2 bases from V and 7 bases from J, with 11 bases in between. The CDR3 sequence is 13 residues long. The germline CDR1 and CDR2 sequences are MDHEN and SYDVKM. The CDR3: CASSLGFRGEAFF. The CDR3 DNA is TGTGCCAGCAGTTTAGGGTTCAGGGGTGAAGCTTTCTTT.

The chain combines TRBV6-1 with TRBJ2-3; 8 bases are shared with TRBD1. Trimming at V came to 3 bases and at J to 4 bases, leaving 3 bases not matched to a gene. This CDR3 is built from 14 residues. Germline CDR1 is MNHNS and CDR2 is SASEGT. Written as DNA, the CDR3 is TGTGCCAGCAGTGAGGACAGGGCTGCAGATACGCAGTATTTT. This sequence encodes CASSEDRAADTQYF.

The chain recombines TRBV6-1 with TRBJ1-6; a weak D match, TRBD1 (5 bases). The CDR3 sequence is 19 residues long. Trimming took 2 bases from V and 1 from J, leaving 18 bases between them. Germline V CDR1 and CDR2: MNHNS, SASEGT. CDR3 in amino acids: CASSEKSRGVKSYNSPLHF. CDR3 DNA sequence: TGTGCCAGCAGTGAAAAGAGTCGGGGGGTTAAATCCTATAATTCACCCCTCCACTTT.

This chain connects TRBV28 to TRBJ2-3; 8 nucleotides align to TRBD1. J gave up 5 bases and V 5 bases, and 12 bases lay outside the gene matches. Looked up from germline, CDR1 is MDHEN and CDR2 is SYDVKM. This CDR3 comprises 16 residues. This chain's CDR3 is CASSPSGGANGDTQYF. CDR3 DNA sequence: TGTGCCAGCAGTCCTTCAGGGGGCGCAAACGGAGATACGCAGTATTTT.